This T cell receptor beta chain comes out of a study of blood T cell repertoires in COVID-19. Study overall: Samples came from the United States, Italy and Spain, spanning acute and convalescent COVID-19.

The data were produced by immunoSEQ multiplex PCR, yet TCRdb's version contains in-frame clones alone and is incomplete. The repertoire has some 20,000 clones, under 95% of them found once; the top ten carry about 3.9%. The CDR3 has 17 amino acids. Looked up from germline, CDR1 is SGHNT and CDR2 is YENEEA. With 8 bases clipped from V and 8 bases from J, the junction kept 19 bases outside the gene matches. This TCR derives from a human donor in a cohort sampled during active COVID-19. The sequenced material came from peripheral blood. The chain couples TRBV11-3 to TRBJ2-1; 9 nucleotides align to TRBD2. CDR3 protein: CASSQLTAGGPRDEQFF. CDR3 DNA: TGTGCCAGCTCCCAGCTCACGGCGGGAGGGCCCCGAGATGAGCAGTTCTTC.